This TCR beta chain was recovered during a study of cytomegalovirus exposure and HLA in healthy donors. The PCR employed 60 Vbeta primers together with 13 Jbeta primers. The data were produced by immunoSEQ multiplex PCR, yet TCRdb's version contains in-frame clones alone and is incomplete. Of over 55,000 clones listed, around two thirds are singletons. This clone turned up a few times. Its antigen is still unknown. General observations from the study: A later analysis revealed that TCR association rates differed between HLA loci, peaking at DRB1 and bottoming out at HLA-C. Cytomegalovirus-associated TCR beta chains were listed, numbering 150 to 200.

The sequence came from a woman between 50 and 59 years old in good health and CMV-seropositive. The specimen was PBMCs.

In DNA, the CDR3 is TGCGCCAGCAGTGAGTCCAGGCGGGGGTCGGGCGATGAGCAGTTCTTC. Protein sequence: CASSESRRGSGDEQFF. The chain is built from TRBV10-1 and TRBJ2-1, with 7 bases that match TRBD2. Trimming cost V 0 bases and J 8 bases; bases outside gene matches: 10. CDR3 length equals 16 residues. The germline V gene encodes CDR1 WNHNN and CDR2 SYGVQD (reference sequence).